A selection of T cell receptor beta chains follows, all from one sample in a study of T cell repertoires in cytomegalovirus infection. TCRdb recomputed calls from the reads with MiXCR, one row per CDR3 protein. The sample carries about 680,000 distinct CDR3 sequences, approximately 24% recorded once. The specimen sequenced was CD8+ T cells from PBMCs. The source of these receptors is a human donor in good health (CMV status not recorded). Some clones in this sample may be carry-over from other donors' samples. CDR3s include the opening cysteine and the closing phenylalanine or tryptophan. The D gene is left open where the match is weak. A clone size is listed for some rows: how often the clone was seen (once, few, many), or a class if it is expanded.

d_call | j_call | clone_size | cdr3_length | v_call | cdr3_aa | cdr3_nt
. | TRBJ1-5 | many | 13 | TRBV7-2 | CASSLPGLEPQHF | TGTGCCAGCAGCTTACCAGGGTTGGAGCCCCAGCATTTT
. | TRBJ2-3 | many | 14 | TRBV7-6 | CASSLEPGTDTQYF | TGTGCCAGCAGCTTAGAACCCGGCACAGATACGCAGTATTTT
. | TRBJ1-5 | many | 17 | TRBV12-3/TRBV12-4 | CASSLGRWNGGNQPQHF | TGTGCCAGCAGTTTGGGCCGGTGGAATGGGGGCAATCAGCCCCAGCATTTT
TRBD1 | TRBJ2-1 | many | 18 | TRBV29-1 | CSAIRQGALPGPYNEQFF | TGCAGCGCCATCAGACAGGGGGCCTTGCCTGGGCCCTACAATGAGCAGTTCTTC
. | TRBJ1-1 | many | 13 | TRBV19 | CASSEYGNTEAFF | TGTGCCAGCTCAGAATACGGGAACACTGAAGCTTTCTTT
. | TRBJ2-7 | . | 13 | TRBV29-1 | CSVRTRDSYEQYF | TGCAGCGTTAGGACTCGGGACTCCTACGAGCAGTACTTC
. | TRBJ2-3 | few | 17 | TRBV14 | CASSQGYRPPLTDTQYF | TGTGCCAGCAGCCAAGGGTATCGACCTCCACTCACAGATACGCAGTATTTT
. | TRBJ1-1 | few | 13 | TRBV6-5 | CASRQGVYTEAFF | TGTGCCAGCAGGCAGGGAGTATACACTGAAGCTTTCTTT
. | TRBJ2-1 | many | 16 | TRBV7-9 | CASSPLAGSSYNEQFF | TGTGCCAGCAGCCCGCTCGCGGGGAGCTCCTACAATGAGCAGTTCTTC
. | TRBJ2-7 | . | 16 | TRBV20-1 | CSAERYESGSSYEQYF | TGCAGTGCTGAACGCTACGAGAGCGGAAGCTCCTACGAGCAGTACTTC
TRBD1 | TRBJ2-2 | . | 16 | TRBV11-3 | CASSLADREDTGELFF | TGTGCCAGCAGCTTAGCGGACAGGGAGGACACCGGGGAGCTGTTTTTT
. | TRBJ1-1 | few | 13 | TRBV4-3 | CASSFHDAAEAFF | TGCGCCAGTTCCTTCCATGATGCTGCTGAAGCTTTCTTT
. | TRBJ2-2 | many | 13 | TRBV12-3/TRBV12-4 | CASSQTSSGELFF | TGTGCCAGCAGCCAGACCAGCTCCGGGGAGCTGTTTTTT
TRBD1 | TRBJ2-2 | . | 14 | TRBV2 | CASARAGGTGELFF | TGTGCCAGTGCTAGGGCAGGGGGCACCGGGGAGCTGTTTTTT
. | TRBJ2-7 | few | 12 | TRBV6-6 | CAISQGSYEQYF | TGTGCCATTTCACAGGGCTCCTACGAGCAGTACTTC
. | TRBJ1-2 | . | 12 | TRBV6-5 | CASKQADYGYTF | TGTGCCAGCAAACAGGCAGACTATGGCTACACCTTC
. | TRBJ2-7 | . | 13 | TRBV12-3/TRBV12-4 | CASKEAIGYEQYF | TGTGCCAGCAAGGAGGCGATCGGGTACGAGCAGTACTTC
. | TRBJ2-7 | . | 13 | TRBV6-5 | CASSSGDPWEQYF | TGTGCCAGCAGTTCCGGGGACCCGTGGGAGCAGTACTTC
. | TRBJ1-6 | many | 17 | TRBV7-2 | CASSFLGALGYNSPLHF | TGTGCCAGCAGCTTCTTGGGCGCCCTGGGCTATAATTCACCCCTCCACTTT
. | TRBJ2-1 | . | 13 | TRBV7-2 | CANSLTGYNEQFF | TGTGCCAACAGCCTGACAGGTTACAATGAGCAGTTCTTC
TRBD1 | TRBJ2-4 | few | 15 | TRBV20-1 | CSARRQGRDKNIQYF | TGCAGTGCTAGGAGACAGGGCAGGGACAAAAACATTCAGTACTTC
. | TRBJ1-2 | few | 11 | TRBV29-1 | CSVQLQGGYTF | TGCAGCGTCCAATTACAGGGTGGCTACACCTTC
TRBD1 | TRBJ1-1 | few | 17 | TRBV6-2/TRBV6-3 | CASRVGTGGAFGTEAFF | TGTGCCAGCAGAGTCGGGACAGGGGGCGCATTTGGCACTGAAGCTTTCTTT
. | TRBJ2-5 | many | 15 | TRBV6-1 | CASSEGNGSQETQYF | TGTGCCAGCAGTGAAGGAAACGGGTCCCAAGAGACCCAGTACTTC
. | TRBJ2-1 | . | 16 | TRBV6-2/TRBV6-3 | CASSYRARAGYNEQFF | TGTGCCAGCAGTTACCGCGCCAGGGCGGGCTACAATGAGCAGTTCTTC
. | TRBJ2-1 | few | 17 | TRBV6-1 | CASSEEGTSPSYNEQFF | TGTGCCAGCAGTGAAGAGGGAACTAGCCCGTCCTACAATGAGCAGTTCTTC
. | TRBJ2-1 | many | 15 | TRBV7-8 | CASSLGADSYNEQFF | TGTGCCAGCAGCTTAGGGGCAGATTCCTACAATGAGCAGTTCTTC
. | TRBJ2-2 | . | 17 | TRBV2 | CASDPNREARNTGELFF | TGTGCCAGCGATCCAAACAGGGAGGCCCGAAACACCGGGGAGCTGTTTTTT
TRBD2 | TRBJ2-1 | . | 14 | TRBV19 | CASREASGYNEQFF | TGTGCCAGTAGGGAGGCTAGCGGGTACAATGAGCAGTTCTTC
. | TRBJ2-3 | few | 17 | TRBV6-6 | CASSYTEGYRSTDTQYF | TGTGCCAGCAGTTACACGGAGGGGTACCGAAGCACAGATACGCAGTATTTT
. | TRBJ2-1 | many | 14 | TRBV7-6 | CASSGQWLIDEQFF | TGTGCCAGCAGCGGGCAGTGGCTCATCGATGAGCAGTTCTTC
TRBD2 | TRBJ2-5 | . | 20 | TRBV7-9 | CASSNSLVSSGGPDQETQYF | TGTGCCAGCAGCAATTCTTTAGTGTCTAGCGGGGGGCCAGATCAAGAGACCCAGTACTTC
. | TRBJ2-1 | . | 13 | TRBV2 | CASVGGVHNEQFF | TGTGCCAGCGTCGGCGGGGTCCACAATGAGCAGTTCTTC
. | TRBJ1-1 | many | 14 | TRBV7-9 | CASSLRDLGTEAFF | TGTGCCAGCAGCCTTAGGGACTTGGGAACTGAAGCTTTCTTT